This T cell receptor (beta chain) was found in a study of OX40 agonist ivuxolimab in advanced cancers. The overall study: Three patients had partial responses: one hepatocellular carcinoma, two cutaneous melanoma.

Deletions cut 0 bases from V and 2 bases from J, with 7 bases between. The CDR3 totals 15 residues. Germline V lookup: CDR1 WSHSY, CDR2 SAAADI. Sequencing was performed with immunoSEQ multiplex PCR; in TCRdb, only in-frame clones are kept and a portion is missing. Of fewer than 100,000 clones in the sample, around 85% were seen once. This clone occurred once. Its target is unknown. Study-wide findings and caveats: Averaging showed that CD8+ T cells had more expanded clones than CD4+ did. With doses of 0.1-3.0 mg/kg, partial responders showed among the lowest clonal expansion.

This TCR came from an adult with an advanced solid tumor such as melanoma, head and neck, liver or kidney cancer. The source material was CD4+ or CD8+ T cells sorted from blood, sampled in a trial of the OX40 agonist ivuxolimab. The V call is TRBV10-2, the J call TRBJ2-2; no definite D call. CDR3 in amino acids: CASSESAENTGELFF. CDR3 in DNA: TGCGCCAGCAGTGAGTCGGCAGAAAACACCGGGGAGCTGTTTTTT.